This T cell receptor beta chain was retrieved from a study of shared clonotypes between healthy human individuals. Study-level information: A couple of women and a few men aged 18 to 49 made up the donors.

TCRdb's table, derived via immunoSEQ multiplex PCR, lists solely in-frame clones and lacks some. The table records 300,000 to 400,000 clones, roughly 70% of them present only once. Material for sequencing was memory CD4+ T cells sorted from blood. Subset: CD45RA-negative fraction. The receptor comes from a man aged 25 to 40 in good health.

The CDR3 coding sequence is TGTGCCATCAACCACGTAAAGGGACTAGCGGGAGGAATGAACACCGGGGAGCTGTTTTTT. Residues: CAINHVKGLAGGMNTGELFF. This chain uses TRBV10-3 with TRBJ2-2; 15 bases match TRBD2. The ends lost 7 bases at V and 1 base at J; junction bases unmatched: 13. Germline-derived CDR1 and CDR2 are ENHRY and SYGVKD. The CDR3 is 20 residues long.